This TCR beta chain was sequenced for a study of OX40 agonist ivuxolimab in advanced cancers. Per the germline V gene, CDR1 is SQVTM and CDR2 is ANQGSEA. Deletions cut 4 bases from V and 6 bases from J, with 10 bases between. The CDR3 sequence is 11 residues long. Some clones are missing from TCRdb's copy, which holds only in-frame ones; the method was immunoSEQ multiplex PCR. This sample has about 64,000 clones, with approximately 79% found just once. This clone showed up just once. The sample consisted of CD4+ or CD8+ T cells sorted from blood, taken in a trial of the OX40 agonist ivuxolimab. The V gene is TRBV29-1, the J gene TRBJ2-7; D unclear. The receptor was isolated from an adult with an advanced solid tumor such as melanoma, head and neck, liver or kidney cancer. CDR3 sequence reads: CSVVQVGEQYF. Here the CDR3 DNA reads TGCAGCGTTGTTCAGGTCGGCGAGCAGTACTTC.